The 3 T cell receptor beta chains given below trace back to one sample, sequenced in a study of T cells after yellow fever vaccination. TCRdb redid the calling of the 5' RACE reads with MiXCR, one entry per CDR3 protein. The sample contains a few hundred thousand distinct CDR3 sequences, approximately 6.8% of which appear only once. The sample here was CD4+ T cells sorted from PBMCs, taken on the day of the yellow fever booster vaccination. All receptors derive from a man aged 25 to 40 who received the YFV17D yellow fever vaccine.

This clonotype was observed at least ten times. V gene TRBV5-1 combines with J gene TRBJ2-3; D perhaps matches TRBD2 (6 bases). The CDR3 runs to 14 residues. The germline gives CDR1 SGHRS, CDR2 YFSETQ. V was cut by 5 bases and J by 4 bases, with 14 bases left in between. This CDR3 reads CASRDGGPSDTQYF. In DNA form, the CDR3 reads TGCGCCAGCAGGGATGGAGGGCCCTCAGATACGCAGTATTTT.

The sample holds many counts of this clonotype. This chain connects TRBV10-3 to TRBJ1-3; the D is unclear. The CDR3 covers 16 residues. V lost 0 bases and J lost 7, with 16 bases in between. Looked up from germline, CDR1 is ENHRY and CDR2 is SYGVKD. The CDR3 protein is CAISESRVFSSNTIYF. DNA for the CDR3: TGTGCCATCAGTGAGTCGCGGGTATTCAGTTCGAACACCATATATTTT.

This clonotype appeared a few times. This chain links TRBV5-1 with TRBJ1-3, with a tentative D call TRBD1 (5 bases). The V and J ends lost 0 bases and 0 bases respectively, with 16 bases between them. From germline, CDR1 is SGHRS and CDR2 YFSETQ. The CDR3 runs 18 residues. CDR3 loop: CASSLVGGTAVSGNTIYF. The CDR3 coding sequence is TGCGCCAGCAGCTTGGTCGGTGGGACCGCAGTCTCTGGAAACACCATATATTTT.